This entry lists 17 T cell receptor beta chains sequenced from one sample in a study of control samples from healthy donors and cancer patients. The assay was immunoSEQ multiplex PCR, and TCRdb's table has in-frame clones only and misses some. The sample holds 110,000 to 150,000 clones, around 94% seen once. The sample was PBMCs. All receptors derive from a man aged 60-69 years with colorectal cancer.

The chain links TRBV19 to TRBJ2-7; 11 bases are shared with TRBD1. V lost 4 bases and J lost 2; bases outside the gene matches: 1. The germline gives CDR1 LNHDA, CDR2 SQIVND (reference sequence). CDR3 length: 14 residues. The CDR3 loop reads CASSRDRGTYEQYF. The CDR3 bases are TGTGCCAGTAGTAGGGACAGGGGGACCTACGAGCAGTACTTC.

The CDR3 sequence is CASIGQGGWEAFF. The CDR3 DNA reads as TGTGCCAGTATTGGACAGGGCGGGTGGGAAGCTTTCTTT. This chain uses TRBV19 with TRBJ1-1; TRBD1 agrees at 8 bases. CDR1 is LNHDA, CDR2 SQIVND, per germline (reference sequence). The V and J ends lost 7 bases and 8 bases, in that order; junction bases with no gene match: 9. The CDR3 is made up of 13 amino acids. Full variable domain (rest looked up from reference TRBV19 and TRBJ1-1): DGGITQSPKYLFRKEGQNVTLSCEQNLNHDAMYWYRQDPGQGLRLIYYSQIVNDFQKGDIAEGYSVSREKKESFPLTVTSAQKNPTAFYLCASIGQGGWEAFFGQGTRLTVV.

DNA for the CDR3: TGTGCCAGCCAGGAACGAGGGAATCAGCCCCAGCATTTT. As protein: CASQERGNQPQHF. The rearrangement joins TRBV7-9 to TRBJ1-5; no definite D call. V lost 8 bases, J lost 4 bases, and 12 bases lay in between. Germline-derived CDR1 and CDR2 are SEHNR and FQNEAQ (reference sequence). The CDR3 runs to 13 residues.

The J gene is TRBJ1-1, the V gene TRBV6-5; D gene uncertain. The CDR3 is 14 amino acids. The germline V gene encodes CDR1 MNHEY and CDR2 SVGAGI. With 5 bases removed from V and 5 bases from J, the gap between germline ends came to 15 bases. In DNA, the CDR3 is TGTGCCAGCAGTCTTGGACGGAGCCTTACTGAAGCTTTCTTT. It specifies CASSLGRSLTEAFF.

CDR3 amino acids: CASSSGTGGSYEQYF. The CDR3 DNA follows: TGCGCCAGCAGCTCCGGGACAGGGGGCTCCTACGAGCAGTACTTC. The chain couples TRBV5-1 to TRBJ2-7; 11 nucleotides match TRBD1. The ends lost 3 bases at V and 0 bases at J; junction bases unmatched: 2. Germline CDR1 SGHRS, CDR2 YFSETQ. The length of the CDR3 is 15 residues.

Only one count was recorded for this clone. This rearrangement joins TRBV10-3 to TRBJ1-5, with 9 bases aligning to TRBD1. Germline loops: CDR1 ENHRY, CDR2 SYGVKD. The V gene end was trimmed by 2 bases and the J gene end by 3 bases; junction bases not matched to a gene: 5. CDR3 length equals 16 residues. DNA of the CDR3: TGTGCCATCAGTGAGACAGGGGGCAGGGTCAATCAGCCCCAGCATTTT. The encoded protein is CAISETGGRVNQPQHF.

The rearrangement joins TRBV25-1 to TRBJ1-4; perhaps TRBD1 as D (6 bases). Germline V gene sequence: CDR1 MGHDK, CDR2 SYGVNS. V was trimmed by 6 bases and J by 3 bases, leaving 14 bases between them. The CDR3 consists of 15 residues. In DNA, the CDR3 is TGTGCCAGCAGAGATACAGGGTCCCCTAATGAAAAACTGTTTTTT. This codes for CASRDTGSPNEKLFF.

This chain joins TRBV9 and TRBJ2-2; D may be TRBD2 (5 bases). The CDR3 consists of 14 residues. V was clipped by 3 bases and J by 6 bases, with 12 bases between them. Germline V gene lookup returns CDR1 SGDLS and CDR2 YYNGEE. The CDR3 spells CASSARSAAGELFF. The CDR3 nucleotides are TGTGCCAGCAGCGCGCGCTCAGCGGCCGGGGAGCTGTTTTTT.

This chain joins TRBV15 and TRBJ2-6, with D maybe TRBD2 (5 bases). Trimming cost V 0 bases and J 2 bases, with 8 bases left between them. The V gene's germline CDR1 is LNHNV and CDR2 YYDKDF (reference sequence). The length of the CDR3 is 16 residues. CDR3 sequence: CATSRDARAGANVLTF. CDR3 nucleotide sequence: TGTGCCACCAGCAGAGATGCGAGGGCTGGGGCCAACGTCCTGACTTTC.

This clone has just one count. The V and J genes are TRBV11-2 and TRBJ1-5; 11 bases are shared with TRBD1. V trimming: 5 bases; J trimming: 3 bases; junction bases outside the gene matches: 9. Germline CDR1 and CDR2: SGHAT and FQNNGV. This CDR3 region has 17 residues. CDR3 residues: CASSPGTGGVVNQPQHF. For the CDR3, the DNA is TGTGCCAGCAGCCCGGGGACAGGGGGGGTGGTCAATCAGCCCCAGCATTTT. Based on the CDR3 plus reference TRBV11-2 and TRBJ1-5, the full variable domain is EAGVAQSPRYKIIEKRQSVAFWCNPISGHATLYWYQQILGQGPKLLIQFQNNGVVDDSQLPKDRFSAERLKGVDSTLKIQPAKLEDSAVYLCASSPGTGGVVNQPQHFGDGTRLSIL.

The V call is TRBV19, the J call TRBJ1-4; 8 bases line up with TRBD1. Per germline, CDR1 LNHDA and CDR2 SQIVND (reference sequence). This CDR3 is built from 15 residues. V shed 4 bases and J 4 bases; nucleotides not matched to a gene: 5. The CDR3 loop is CASSKNDRGNEKLFF. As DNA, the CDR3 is TGTGCCAGTAGTAAGAATGACAGGGGTAATGAAAAACTGTTTTTT.

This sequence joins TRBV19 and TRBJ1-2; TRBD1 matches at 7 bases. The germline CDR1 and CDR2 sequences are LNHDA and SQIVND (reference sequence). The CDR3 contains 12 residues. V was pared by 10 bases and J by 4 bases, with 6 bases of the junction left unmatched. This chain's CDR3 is CATTDRIYGYTF. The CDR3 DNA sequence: TGTGCCACCACGGACAGGATCTATGGCTACACCTTC. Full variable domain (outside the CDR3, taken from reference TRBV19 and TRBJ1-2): DGGITQSPKYLFRKEGQNVTLSCEQNLNHDAMYWYRQDPGQGLRLIYYSQIVNDFQKGDIAEGYSVSREKKESFPLTVTSAQKNPTAFYLCATTDRIYGYTFGSGTRLTVV.

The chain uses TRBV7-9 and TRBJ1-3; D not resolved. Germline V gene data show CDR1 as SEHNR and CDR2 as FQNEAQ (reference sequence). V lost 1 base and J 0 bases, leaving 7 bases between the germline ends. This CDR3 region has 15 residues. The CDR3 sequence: CASSLEQSSGNTIYF. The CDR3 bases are TGTGCCAGCAGCTTAGAACAGTCCTCTGGAAACACCATATATTTT.

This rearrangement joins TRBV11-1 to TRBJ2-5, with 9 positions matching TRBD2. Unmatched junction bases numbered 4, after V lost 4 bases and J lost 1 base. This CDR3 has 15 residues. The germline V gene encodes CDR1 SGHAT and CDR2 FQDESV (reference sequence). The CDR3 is CASSSPSGAQETQYF. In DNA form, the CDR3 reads TGTGCCAGCAGCTCACCTAGCGGGGCCCAAGAGACCCAGTACTTC.

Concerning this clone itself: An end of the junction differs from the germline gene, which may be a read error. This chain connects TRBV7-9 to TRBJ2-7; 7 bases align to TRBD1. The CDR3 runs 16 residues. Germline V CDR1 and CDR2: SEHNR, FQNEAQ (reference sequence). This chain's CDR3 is CASSLAGTASSYEQYF. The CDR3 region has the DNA TGTGCCAGCAGCCTAGCCGGGACAGCGAGTTCCTACGAGCAGTACTTC.

In DNA, the CDR3 is TGCGCCAGCACCCCAGGGGCAGCTAACTATGGCTACACCTTC. Translation gives CASTPGAANYGYTF. The chain carries TRBV10-2 and TRBJ1-2; D is possibly TRBD1 (6 bases). With 7 bases removed from V and 0 bases from J, the gap between germline ends came to 12 bases. The CDR3 runs 14 residues. CDR1 is WSHSY and CDR2 is SAAADI in the germline V gene.

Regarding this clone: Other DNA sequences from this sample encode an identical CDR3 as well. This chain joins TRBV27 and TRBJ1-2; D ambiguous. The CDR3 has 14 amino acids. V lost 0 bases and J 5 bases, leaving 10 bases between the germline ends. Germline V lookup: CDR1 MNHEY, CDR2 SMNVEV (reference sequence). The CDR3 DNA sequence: TGTGCCAGCAGTTTATCGGGTCAAGGGTATGGCTACACCTTC. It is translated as CASSLSGQGYGYTF.